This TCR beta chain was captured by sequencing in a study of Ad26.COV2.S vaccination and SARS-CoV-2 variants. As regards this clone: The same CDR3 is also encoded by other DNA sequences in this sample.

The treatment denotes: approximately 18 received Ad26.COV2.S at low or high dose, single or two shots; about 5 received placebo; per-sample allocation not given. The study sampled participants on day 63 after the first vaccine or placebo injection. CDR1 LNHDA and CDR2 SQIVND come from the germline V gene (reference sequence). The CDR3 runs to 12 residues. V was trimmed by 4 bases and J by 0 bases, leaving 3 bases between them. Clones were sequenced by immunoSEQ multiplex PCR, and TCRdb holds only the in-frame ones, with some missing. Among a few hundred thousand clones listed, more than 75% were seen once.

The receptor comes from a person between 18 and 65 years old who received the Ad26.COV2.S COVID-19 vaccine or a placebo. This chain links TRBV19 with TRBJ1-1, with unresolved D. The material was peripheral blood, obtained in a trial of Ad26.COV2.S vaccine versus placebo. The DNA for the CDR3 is TGTGCCAGTAGTACATTGAACACTGAAGCTTTCTTT. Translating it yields CASSTLNTEAFF. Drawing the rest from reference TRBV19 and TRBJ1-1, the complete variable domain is DGGITQSPKYLFRKEGQNVTLSCEQNLNHDAMYWYRQDPGQGLRLIYYSQIVNDFQKGDIAEGYSVSREKKESFPLTVTSAQKNPTAFYLCASSTLNTEAFFGQGTRLTVV.